The 29 T cell receptor beta chains below were found in one sample sequenced in a study of metastatic and nonmetastatic thyroid tumors. TCRdb used MiXCR to call clones anew from the PCR reads. Of about 15,000 clones listed, around a third are singletons. No treatment had been given to any patient before thyroid surgery. The sample consisted of tumor tissue. The receptors come from a female donor with papillary thyroid cancer or a benign thyroid nodule (not recorded which). Some clones in this sample may be carry-over from other donors' samples.

This clone was observed at least ten times. V gene TRBV11-3 combines with J gene TRBJ2-6; no firm D call. From germline, CDR1 is SGHNT and CDR2 YENEEA. Trimming took 1 base from V and 0 from J, leaving 4 bases between them. The CDR3 runs 15 residues. CDR3 residues: CASSLGVSGANVLTF. CDR3 coding DNA: TGTGCCAGCAGCTTAGGGGTCTCTGGGGCCAACGTCCTGACTTTC. The whole variable domain, remainder taken from reference TRBV11-3 and TRBJ2-6, is EAGVVQSPRYKIIEKKQPVAFWCNPISGHNTLYWYLQNLGQGPELLIRYENEEAVDDSQLPKDRFSAERLKGVDSTLKIQPAELGDSAVYLCASSLGVSGANVLTFGAGSRLTVL.

This clone was seen a few times. This sequence joins TRBV15 and TRBJ2-7; TRBD1 agrees at 8 bases. V lost 5 bases and J lost 0; bases outside the gene matches: 6. The germline V gene encodes CDR1 LNHNV and CDR2 YYDKDF (reference sequence). CDR3 length equals 15 residues. DNA of the CDR3: TGTGCCACCAGCGGAACCGGGACAGGCTCCTACGAGCAGTACTTC. This translates into CATSGTGTGSYEQYF.

This clone was seen more than once but under ten times. CDR3 in amino acids: CASSALSGGITDTQYF. The CDR3 nucleotides read TGTGCCAGCAGTGCCCTTAGCGGGGGTATCACAGATACGCAGTATTTT. The V and J genes are TRBV12-3 or TRBV12-4 and TRBJ2-3, with 9 nucleotides matching TRBD2. V was pared by 5 bases and J by 2 bases, with 8 bases of the junction left unmatched. CDR3 size: 16 residues.

This clone turned up a few times. V and J are TRBV6-2 or TRBV6-3 and TRBJ1-2; D gene uncertain. CDR3 length: 13 residues. Deletions cut 5 bases from V and 1 base from J, with 8 bases between. Germline V gives CDR1 MNHEY, CDR2 SVGEGT. CDR3 in amino acids: CASSPWFNYGYTF. For the CDR3, the DNA is TGTGCCAGCAGTCCCTGGTTTAACTATGGCTACACCTTC.

In this sample, this clone turned up a few times. The rearrangement links TRBV6-1 to TRBJ1-5, with a weak D call TRBD1 (6 bases). Trimming left V 1 base short and J 10 bases short, with 17 bases between. CDR3 length: 15 residues. Germline CDR1 reads MNHNS; CDR2 reads SASEGT. CDR3 in DNA: TGTGCCAGCAGTGAAGAGGGGGACGGTTCATTACCCCAGCATTTT. It codes for CASSEEGDGSLPQHF.

The V call is TRBV18, the J call TRBJ2-7, with D tentatively TRBD2 (6 bases). The CDR3 spans 14 residues. CDR1 is KGHSH, CDR2 LQKENI, per germline. V dropped 5 bases and J dropped 3 bases, with 14 bases sitting between them. Written as DNA, the CDR3 is TGTGCCAGCTCAGGGACTCCGGCCAACTACGAGCAGTACTTC. Its translation: CASSGTPANYEQYF.

This clone has a count of ten or more. The chain combines TRBV5-1 with TRBJ2-3; the D is unclear. V was cut by 5 bases and J by 4 bases, with 11 bases left in between. Looked up from germline, CDR1 is SGHRS and CDR2 is YFSETQ. The length of the CDR3 is 13 residues. This CDR3 reads CASREGFADTQYF. CDR3 DNA sequence: TGCGCCAGCAGGGAAGGGTTTGCAGATACGCAGTATTTT. The entire variable domain, with the rest obtained from reference TRBV5-1 and TRBJ2-3, is as follows: KAGVTQTPRYLIKTRGQQVTLSCSPISGHRSVSWYQQTPGQGLQFLFEYFSETQRNKGNFPGRFSGRQFSNSRSEMNVSTLELGDSALYLCASREGFADTQYFGPGTRLTVL.

V is TRBV5-1 and J is TRBJ2-7; 9 bases match TRBD1. Per germline, CDR1 SGHRS and CDR2 YFSETQ. With V trimmed by 7 bases and J by 2 bases, 13 bases remained unmatched. This CDR3 has 16 residues. The CDR3 region is CASAKGGDRVTYEQYF. CDR3 DNA sequence: TGCGCCAGCGCGAAAGGGGGGGACAGGGTTACCTACGAGCAGTACTTC.

Ten or more counts support this clone. The chain links TRBV3-1 to TRBJ1-2; D uncertain. V shed 4 bases and J shed 14 bases, with 17 bases lying between them. This CDR3 comprises 12 residues. Germline assignment: CDR1 LGHDT and CDR2 YNNKEL (reference sequence). CDR3: CASSPSPGRGTF. The CDR3 DNA reads TGTGCCAGCAGCCCCTCCCCCGGGCGGGGAACCTTC.

At least ten counts were recorded for this clone. The rearrangement joins TRBV3-1 to TRBJ1-1; 11 bases match TRBD1. V was pared by 4 bases and J by 6 bases, with 7 bases of the junction left unmatched. The CDR3 runs 15 residues. Germline assignment: CDR1 LGHDT and CDR2 YNNKEL (reference sequence). The CDR3 bases are TGTGCCAGCAGCCCCGGGACAGGGGGGTGGGCTGAAGCTTTCTTT. Its protein is CASSPGTGGWAEAFF.

This chain connects TRBV5-1 to TRBJ2-3; a possible D gene is TRBD1 (6 bases). The CDR3 is made up of 14 amino acids. V dropped 4 bases and J dropped 6 bases, with 15 bases sitting between them. From germline, CDR1 is SGHRS and CDR2 YFSETQ. The DNA for the CDR3 is TGCGCCAGCAGCCGGGACACCTCTAGCGATACGCAGTATTTT. Its protein is CASSRDTSSDTQYF.

The chain recombines TRBV11-3 with TRBJ2-7; no definite D call. Germline CDR1 is SGHNT and CDR2 is YENEEA. V dropped 0 bases and J dropped 2 bases, with 11 bases sitting between them. This CDR3 has 15 residues. Here the CDR3 DNA reads TGTGCCAGCAGCTTAGAGGGGTTTGCCCCCTACGAGCAGTACTTC. Translated, it gives CASSLEGFAPYEQYF.

The V gene is TRBV30, the J gene TRBJ1-6, with TRBD1 as a possible D gene (6 bases). Trimming cost V 2 bases and J 7 bases, with 12 bases left between them. This CDR3 has 14 amino acids. In germline, CDR1 is GTSNPN, CDR2 SVGIG (reference sequence). The CDR3 spells CAWSRTATNSPLHF. CDR3 nucleotide sequence: TGTGCCTGGAGTAGGACAGCTACCAATTCACCCCTCCACTTT.

By share of the sample, this clone is medium-sized. The chain employs TRBV5-6 and TRBJ1-1; D not certain. Germline V gene data show CDR1 as SGHDT and CDR2 as YYEEEE. V dropped 0 bases and J dropped 7 bases, with 13 bases sitting between them. This CDR3 has 14 amino acids. CDR3 sequence: CASSLAGRIDEAFF. CDR3 coding DNA: TGTGCCAGCAGCTTGGCCGGGAGAATTGATGAAGCTTTCTTT.

This clone was recorded many times. The chain carries TRBV2 and TRBJ2-1; tentative D call: TRBD2 (6 bases). V lost 2 bases and J 8 bases, leaving 16 bases between the germline ends. Germline lookup yields CDR1 SNHLY and CDR2 FYNNEI. The CDR3 loop spans 15 amino acids. The CDR3 sequence: CASSENLGWGDEQFF. The DNA of the CDR3 is TGTGCCAGCAGTGAAAATTTGGGGTGGGGGGATGAGCAGTTCTTC.

This clone came up a few times. V gene TRBV6-2 or TRBV6-3 combines with J gene TRBJ2-5; D might be TRBD1 (5 bases). The CDR3 has 14 amino acids. Germline lookup yields CDR1 MNHEY and CDR2 SVGEGT. V shed 5 bases and J shed 2 bases, with 12 bases lying between them. The CDR3 DNA reads as TGTGCCAGCAGTGCGACAGAACCTCAAGAGACCCAGTACTTC. This gives the protein CASSATEPQETQYF.

This chain links TRBV6-1 with TRBJ2-1; no reliable D call. The CDR3 runs 14 residues. V was shortened by 0 bases and J by 9 bases, with 12 bases between the two germline ends. CDR1 is MNHNS, CDR2 SASEGT, per germline. For the CDR3, the DNA is TGTGCCAGCAGTGAAGCGGTCGAAGCGTTTGAGCAGTTCTTC. It translates to CASSEAVEAFEQFF.

Of note for this clone: One end of the junction varies from germline; a read error may be responsible. The V and J genes are TRBV11-2 and TRBJ2-1; a weak D match, TRBD2 (5 bases). From germline, CDR1 is SGHAT and CDR2 FQNNGV. The CDR3 extends over 15 amino acids. In nucleotides, the CDR3 is TGTGCCAGCAGATTAGTACGGCGCGAGGGTAATGAGCAGTTCTTC. Its protein is CASRLVRREGNEQFF.

The V call is TRBV7-9, the J call TRBJ1-6, with TRBD1 matching over 7 bases. The CDR3 covers 15 residues. Germline assignment: CDR1 SEHNR and CDR2 FQNEAQ (reference sequence). V lost 5 bases to trimming and J lost 5 bases; unmatched junction nucleotides: 6. The CDR3 is CASSPWDSDNSPLHF. Here the CDR3 DNA reads TGTGCCAGCAGCCCATGGGACAGTGATAATTCACCCCTCCACTTT.

V is TRBV28 and J is TRBJ2-1; D perhaps matches TRBD2 (5 bases). Looked up from germline, CDR1 is MDHEN and CDR2 is SYDVKM. With 6 bases removed from V and 0 bases from J, the gap between germline ends came to 9 bases. The CDR3 sequence is 14 residues long. The chain's CDR3 is CASRGSGSYNEQFF. CDR3 nucleotide sequence: TGTGCCAGCAGAGGGAGTGGCTCCTACAATGAGCAGTTCTTC.

Many counts were recorded for this clone. Other DNA sequences of this sample code for an identical CDR3. The rearrangement joins TRBV11-2 to TRBJ2-2; 13 bases are a match to TRBD2. Germline CDR1 reads SGHAT; CDR2 reads FQNNGV. Losses at the gene ends were 5 bases for V and 4 bases for J; bases not matched to a gene: 7. The CDR3 spans 17 residues. The CDR3 sequence: CASSNRLAGGPTGELFF. The DNA for the CDR3 is TGTGCCAGCAGCAATAGACTAGCGGGAGGACCCACCGGGGAGCTGTTTTTT.

As DNA, the CDR3 is TGTGCCAACAAGGACATAGCGCGAGGAACCGGGGAGCTGTTTTTT. Protein product: CANKDIARGTGELFF. This chain uses TRBV2 with TRBJ2-2; D tentatively reads TRBD1 or TRBD2 (5 bases each). The CDR3 is made up of 15 amino acids. CDR1 is SNHLY and CDR2 is FYNNEI in the germline V gene. V was cut by 10 bases and J by 5 bases, with 20 bases left in between.

This chain uses TRBV20-1 with TRBJ2-3; D could derive from TRBD1 or TRBD2 (7 bases each). Germline V gene data show CDR1 as DFQATT and CDR2 as SNEGSKA (reference sequence). V lost 4 bases, J lost 6 bases, and 20 bases lay in between. The CDR3 runs 15 residues. The CDR3 is CSANGGYRGTDTQYF. CDR3 DNA sequence: TGCAGTGCTAACGGGGGGTACAGGGGAACGGATACGCAGTATTTT.

V usage is TRBV30 and J usage is TRBJ2-2; no definite D call. The V end lost 0 bases, the J end lost 7 bases, and 9 bases lay between the germline ends. In germline, CDR1 is GTSNPN, CDR2 SVGIG (reference sequence). The CDR3 runs 13 residues. The CDR3 sequence is CAWSVLVSGELFF. CDR3 coding DNA: TGTGCCTGGAGTGTTCTAGTTAGCGGGGAGCTGTTTTTT.

This clone is deemed medium-sized. The rearrangement joins TRBV20-1 to TRBJ2-7, with 7 nucleotides matching TRBD2. From germline, CDR1 is DFQATT and CDR2 SNEGSKA (reference sequence). The trim removed 4 bases at V and 0 bases at J, leaving 0 bases unmatched. CDR3 size: 12 residues. The CDR3 here is CSATGGSYEQYF. CDR3 coding DNA: TGCAGTGCTACGGGGGGCTCCTACGAGCAGTACTTC.

This clone was seen a handful of times. The genes are TRBV29-1 and TRBJ2-7; D gene uncertain. V gave up 2 bases and J gave up 4 bases, with 21 bases separating them. CDR1 is SQVTM and CDR2 is ANQGSEA in the germline V gene. The CDR3 extends over 16 amino acids. Here the CDR3 DNA reads TGCAGCGTTGAATTATTCGGCAGAGAGGAAGGGTACGAGCAGTACTTC. Translated, it gives CSVELFGREEGYEQYF.

This clone came up many times. This chain uses TRBV7-9 with TRBJ2-1; D tentatively reads TRBD1 or TRBD2 (5 bases each). Trimming took off 10 bases at V and 0 bases at J, with 19 bases between the two ends. Looked up from germline, CDR1 is SEHNR and CDR2 is FQNEAQ (reference sequence). CDR3 length equals 16 residues. The chain's CDR3 is CATQPSGTPSYNEQFF. CDR3 DNA sequence: TGTGCCACCCAGCCATCCGGGACCCCCTCCTACAATGAGCAGTTCTTC.

The chain links TRBV3-1 to TRBJ1-1, with TRBD1 matching over 9 bases. With 6 bases clipped from V and 1 base from J, the junction kept 3 bases outside the gene matches. The CDR3 sequence is 14 residues long. Germline V gives CDR1 LGHDT, CDR2 YNNKEL (reference sequence). CDR3 nucleotide sequence: TGTGCCAGCAGTCGGACAGGGGCGAACACTGAAGCTTTCTTT. Its protein is CASSRTGANTEAFF.

The chain joins TRBV20-1 to TRBJ2-3; no clear D. Deletions cut 3 bases from V and 2 bases from J, with 12 bases between. There are 14 residues in the CDR3. Per the germline V gene, CDR1 is DFQATT and CDR2 is SNEGSKA (reference sequence). The CDR3 DNA sequence: TGCAGTGCTAGGGCGCCTTACCCCACAGATACGCAGTATTTT. This translates into CSARAPYPTDTQYF.